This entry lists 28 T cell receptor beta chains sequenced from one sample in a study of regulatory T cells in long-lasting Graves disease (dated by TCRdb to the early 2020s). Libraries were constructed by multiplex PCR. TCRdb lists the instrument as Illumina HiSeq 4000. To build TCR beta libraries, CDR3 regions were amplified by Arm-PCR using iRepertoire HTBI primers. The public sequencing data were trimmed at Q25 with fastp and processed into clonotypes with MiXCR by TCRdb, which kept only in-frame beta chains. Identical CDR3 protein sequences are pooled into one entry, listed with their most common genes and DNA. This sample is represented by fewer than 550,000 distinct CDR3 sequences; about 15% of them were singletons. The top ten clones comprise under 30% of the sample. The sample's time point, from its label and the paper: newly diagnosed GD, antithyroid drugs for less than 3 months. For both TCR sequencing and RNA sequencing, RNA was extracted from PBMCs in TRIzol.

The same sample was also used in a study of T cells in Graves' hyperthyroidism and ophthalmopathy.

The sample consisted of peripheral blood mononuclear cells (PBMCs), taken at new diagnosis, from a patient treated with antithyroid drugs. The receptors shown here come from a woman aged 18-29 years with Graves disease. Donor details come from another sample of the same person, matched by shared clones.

CDR3 DNA sequence: TGCGCCAGCAGCCGCGTCGCCGGGACTAGTCCCAATGAGCAGTTCTTC. Protein: CASSRVAGTSPNEQFF. This chain joins TRBV4-3 and TRBJ2-1; 8 bases agree with TRBD2. The CDR3 is 16 amino acids. Germline V gene data show CDR1 as LGHNA and CDR2 as YSLEER. V trimming: 4 bases; J trimming: 6 bases; junction bases outside the gene matches: 11.

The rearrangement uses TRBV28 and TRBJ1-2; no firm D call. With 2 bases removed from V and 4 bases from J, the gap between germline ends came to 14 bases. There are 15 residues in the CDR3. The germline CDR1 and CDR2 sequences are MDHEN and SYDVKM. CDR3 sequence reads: CASSLSWWGGYGYTF. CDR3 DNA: TGTGCCAGCAGTTTAAGTTGGTGGGGTGGCTATGGCTACACCTTC.

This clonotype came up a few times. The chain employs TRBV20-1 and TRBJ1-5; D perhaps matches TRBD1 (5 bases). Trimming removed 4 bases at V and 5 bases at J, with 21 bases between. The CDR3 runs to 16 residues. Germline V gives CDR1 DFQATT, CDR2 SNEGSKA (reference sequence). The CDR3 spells CSAITPQGSLYQPQHF. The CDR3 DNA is TGCAGTGCTATCACACCTCAGGGCTCACTGTATCAGCCCCAGCATTTT.

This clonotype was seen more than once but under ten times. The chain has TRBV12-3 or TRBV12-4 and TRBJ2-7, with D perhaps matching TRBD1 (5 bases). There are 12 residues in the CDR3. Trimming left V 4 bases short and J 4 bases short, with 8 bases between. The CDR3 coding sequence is TGTGCCAGCAGTTATGACAGTTACGAGCAGTACTTC. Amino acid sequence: CASSYDSYEQYF.

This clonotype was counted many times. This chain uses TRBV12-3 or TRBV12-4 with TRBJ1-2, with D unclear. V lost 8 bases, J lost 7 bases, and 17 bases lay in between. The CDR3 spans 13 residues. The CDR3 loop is CASSIDSGLGYTF. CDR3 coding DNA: TGTGCCAGCTCGATTGATTCGGGCCTTGGCTACACCTTC.

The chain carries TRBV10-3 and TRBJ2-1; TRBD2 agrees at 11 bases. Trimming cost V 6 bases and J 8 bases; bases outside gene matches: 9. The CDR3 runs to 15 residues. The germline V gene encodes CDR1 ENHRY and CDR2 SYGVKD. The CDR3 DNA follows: TGTGCCATCAGATCCACTAGCGGGAGTAACTATGAGCAGTTCTTC. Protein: CAIRSTSGSNYEQFF.

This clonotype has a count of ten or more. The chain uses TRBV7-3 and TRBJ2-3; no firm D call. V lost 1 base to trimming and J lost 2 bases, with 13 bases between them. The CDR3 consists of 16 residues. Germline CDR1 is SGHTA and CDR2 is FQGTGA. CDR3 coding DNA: TGTGCCAGCAGCTTAAGGTGGTGGAACCTCACAGATACGCAGTATTTT. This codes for CASSLRWWNLTDTQYF.

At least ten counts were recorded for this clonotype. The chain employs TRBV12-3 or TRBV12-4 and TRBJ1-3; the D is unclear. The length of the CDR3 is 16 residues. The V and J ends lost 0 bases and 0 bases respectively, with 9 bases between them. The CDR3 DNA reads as TGTGCCAGCAGTTTAGCAGCCCCATCCTCTGGAAACACCATATATTTT. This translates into CASSLAAPSSGNTIYF.

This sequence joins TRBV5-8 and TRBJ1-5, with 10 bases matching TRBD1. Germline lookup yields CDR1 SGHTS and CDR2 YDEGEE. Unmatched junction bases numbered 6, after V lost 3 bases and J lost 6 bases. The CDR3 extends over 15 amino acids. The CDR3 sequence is CASSWGTGEFQPQHF. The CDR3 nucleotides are TGTGCCAGCAGCTGGGGGACAGGGGAGTTTCAGCCCCAGCATTTT.

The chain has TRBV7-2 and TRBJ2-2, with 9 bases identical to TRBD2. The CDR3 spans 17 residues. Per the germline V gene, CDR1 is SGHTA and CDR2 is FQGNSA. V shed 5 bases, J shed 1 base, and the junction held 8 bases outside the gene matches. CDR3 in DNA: TGTGCCAGCAGCCGAGAGTATAGCGGGGGGAACACCGGGGAGCTGTTTTTT. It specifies CASSREYSGGNTGELFF.

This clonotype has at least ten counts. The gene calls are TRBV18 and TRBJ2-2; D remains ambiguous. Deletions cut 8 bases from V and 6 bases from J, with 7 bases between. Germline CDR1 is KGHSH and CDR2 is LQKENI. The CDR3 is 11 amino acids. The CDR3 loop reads CASSPPGELFF. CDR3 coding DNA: TGTGCCAGCAGTCCCCCCGGGGAGCTGTTTTTT.

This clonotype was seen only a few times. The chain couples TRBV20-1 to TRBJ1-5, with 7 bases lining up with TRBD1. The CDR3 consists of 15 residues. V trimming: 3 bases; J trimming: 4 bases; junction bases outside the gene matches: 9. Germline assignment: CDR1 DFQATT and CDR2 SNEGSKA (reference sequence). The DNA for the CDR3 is TGCAGTGCTAGCGTTAGGGACAGCACTAATCAGCCCCAGCATTTT. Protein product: CSASVRDSTNQPQHF.

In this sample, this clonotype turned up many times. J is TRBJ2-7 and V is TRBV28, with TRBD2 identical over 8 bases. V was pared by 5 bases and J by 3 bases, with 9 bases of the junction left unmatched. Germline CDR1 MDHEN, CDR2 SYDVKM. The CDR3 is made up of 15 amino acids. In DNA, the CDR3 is TGTGCCAGCAGTCCGGGGGGGGCTCGTGGCTACGAGCAGTACTTC. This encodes CASSPGGARGYEQYF.

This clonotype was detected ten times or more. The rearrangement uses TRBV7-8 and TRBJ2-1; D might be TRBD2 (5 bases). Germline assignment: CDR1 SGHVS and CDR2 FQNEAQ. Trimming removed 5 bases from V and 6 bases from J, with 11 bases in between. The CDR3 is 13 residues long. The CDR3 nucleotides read TGTGCCAGCAGCCAAGGACTGGGCAATGAGCAGTTCTTC. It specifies CASSQGLGNEQFF.

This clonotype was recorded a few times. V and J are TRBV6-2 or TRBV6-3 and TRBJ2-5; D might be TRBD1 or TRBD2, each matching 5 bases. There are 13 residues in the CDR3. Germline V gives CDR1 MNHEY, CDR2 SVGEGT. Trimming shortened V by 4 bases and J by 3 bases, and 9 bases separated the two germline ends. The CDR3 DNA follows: TGTGCCAGCAGTTCGGGACGGAAAGAGACCCAGTACTTC. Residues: CASSSGRKETQYF.

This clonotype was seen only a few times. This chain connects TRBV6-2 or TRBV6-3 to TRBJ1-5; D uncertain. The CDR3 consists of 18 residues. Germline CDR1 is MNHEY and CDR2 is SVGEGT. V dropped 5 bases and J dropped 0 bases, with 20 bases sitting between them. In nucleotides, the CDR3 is TGTGCCAGCAGTGAACGGGGAGGTTCACTTAGTAGCAATCAGCCCCAGCATTTT. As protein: CASSERGGSLSSNQPQHF.

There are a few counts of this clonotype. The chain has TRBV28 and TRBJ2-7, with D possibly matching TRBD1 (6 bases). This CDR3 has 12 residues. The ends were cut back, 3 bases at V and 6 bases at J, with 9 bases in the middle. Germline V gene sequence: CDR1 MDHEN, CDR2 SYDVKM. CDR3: CASSFGQSEQYF. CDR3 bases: TGTGCCAGCAGTTTCGGACAGTCCGAGCAGTACTTC.

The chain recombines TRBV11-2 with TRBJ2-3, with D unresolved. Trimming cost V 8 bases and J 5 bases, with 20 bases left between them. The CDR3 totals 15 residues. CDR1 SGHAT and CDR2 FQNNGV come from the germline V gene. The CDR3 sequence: CASGFSGGFEDTQYF. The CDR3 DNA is TGTGCCAGCGGATTTTCGGGTGGGTTCGAAGATACGCAGTATTTT.

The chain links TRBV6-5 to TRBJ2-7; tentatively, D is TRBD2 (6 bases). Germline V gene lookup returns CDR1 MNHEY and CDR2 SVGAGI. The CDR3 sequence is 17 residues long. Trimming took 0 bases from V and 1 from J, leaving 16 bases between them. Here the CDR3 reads CASSYSASDLYSYEQYF. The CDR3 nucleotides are TGTGCCAGCAGTTACTCGGCTAGCGACCTATATTCCTACGAGCAGTACTTC.

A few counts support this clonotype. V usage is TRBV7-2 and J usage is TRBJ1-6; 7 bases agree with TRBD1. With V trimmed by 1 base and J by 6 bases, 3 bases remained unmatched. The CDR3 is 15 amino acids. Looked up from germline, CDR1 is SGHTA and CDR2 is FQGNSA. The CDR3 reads CASSLGQGSNSPLHF. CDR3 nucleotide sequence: TGTGCCAGCAGCTTAGGACAGGGCAGTAATTCACCCCTCCACTTT.

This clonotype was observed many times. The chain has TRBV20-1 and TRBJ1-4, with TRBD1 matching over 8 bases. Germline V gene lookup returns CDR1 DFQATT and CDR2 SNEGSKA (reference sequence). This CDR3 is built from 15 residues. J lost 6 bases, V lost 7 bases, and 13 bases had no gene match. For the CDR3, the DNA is TGCAGTGTCAAGGACAGGGTGTTTGGGGATGAAAAACTGTTTTTT. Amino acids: CSVKDRVFGDEKLFF.

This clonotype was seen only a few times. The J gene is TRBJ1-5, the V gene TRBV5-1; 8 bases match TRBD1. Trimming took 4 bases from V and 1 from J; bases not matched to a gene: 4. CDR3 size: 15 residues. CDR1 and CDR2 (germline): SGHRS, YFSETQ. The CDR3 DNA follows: TGCGCCAGCAGCCCAGGGGGCTTGAGCAATCAGCCCCAGCATTTT. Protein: CASSPGGLSNQPQHF. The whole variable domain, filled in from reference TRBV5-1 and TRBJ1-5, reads KAGVTQTPRYLIKTRGQQVTLSCSPISGHRSVSWYQQTPGQGLQFLFEYFSETQRNKGNFPGRFSGRQFSNSRSEMNVSTLELGDSALYLCASSPGGLSNQPQHFGDGTRLSIL.

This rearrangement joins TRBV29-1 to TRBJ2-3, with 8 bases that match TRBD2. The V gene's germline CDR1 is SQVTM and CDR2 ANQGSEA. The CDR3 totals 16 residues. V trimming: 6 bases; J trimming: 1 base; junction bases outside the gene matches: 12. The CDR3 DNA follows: TGCAGCGTGGGTCGAATCGCGGGAGGAGGCACAGATACGCAGTATTTT. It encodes CSVGRIAGGGTDTQYF.

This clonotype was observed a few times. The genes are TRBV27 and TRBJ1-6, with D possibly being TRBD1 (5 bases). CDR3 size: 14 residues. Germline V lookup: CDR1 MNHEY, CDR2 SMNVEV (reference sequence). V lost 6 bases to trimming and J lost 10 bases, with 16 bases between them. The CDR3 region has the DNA TGTGCCAGCAGCCCTACAGGTGGAGGGTCACCCCTCCACTTT. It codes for CASSPTGGGSPLHF.

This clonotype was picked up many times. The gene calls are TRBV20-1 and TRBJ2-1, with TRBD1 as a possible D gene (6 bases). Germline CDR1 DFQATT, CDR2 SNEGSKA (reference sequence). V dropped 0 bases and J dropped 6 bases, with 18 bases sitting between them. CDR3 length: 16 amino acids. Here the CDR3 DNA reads TGCAGTGCTAGAGAGGGGGCTAGGTCCGTACTCAATGAGCAGTTCTTC. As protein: CSAREGARSVLNEQFF.

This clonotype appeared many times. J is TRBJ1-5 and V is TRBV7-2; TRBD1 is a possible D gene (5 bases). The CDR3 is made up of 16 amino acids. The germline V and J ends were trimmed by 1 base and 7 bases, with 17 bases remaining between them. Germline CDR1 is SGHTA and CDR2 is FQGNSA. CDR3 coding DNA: TGTGCCAGCAGCTTAGTCGTAGGGGTGAATGGGCAGCCCCAGCATTTT. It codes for CASSLVVGVNGQPQHF.

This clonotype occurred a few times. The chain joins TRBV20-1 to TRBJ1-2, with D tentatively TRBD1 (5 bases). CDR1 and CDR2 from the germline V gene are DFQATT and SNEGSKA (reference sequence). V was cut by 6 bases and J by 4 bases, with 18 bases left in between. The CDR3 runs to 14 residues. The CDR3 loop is CSAQPLRDGYGYTF. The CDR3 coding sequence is TGCAGTGCCCAACCTCTCCGGGACGGCTATGGCTACACCTTC.

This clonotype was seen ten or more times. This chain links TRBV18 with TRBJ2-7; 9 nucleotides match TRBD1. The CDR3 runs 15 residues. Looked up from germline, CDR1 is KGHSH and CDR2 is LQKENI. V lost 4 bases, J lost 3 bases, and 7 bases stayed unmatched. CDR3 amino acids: CASSLTGQGYYEQYF. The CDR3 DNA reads TGTGCCAGCTCACTAACGGGACAGGGATACTACGAGCAGTACTTC. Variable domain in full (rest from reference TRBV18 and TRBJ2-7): NAGVMQNPRHLVRRRGQEARLRCSPMKGHSHVYWYRQLPEEGLKFMVYLQKENIIDESGMPKERFSAEFPKEGPSILRIQQVVRGDSAAYFCASSLTGQGYYEQYFGPGTRLTVT.